A single sample gave rise to the 12 T cell receptor beta chains below, sequenced in a study of regulatory T cells in long-lasting Graves disease. CDR3 regions were amplified by Arm-PCR using iRepertoire HTBI primers to build TCR beta libraries. TCRdb re-called the multiplex PCR reads with MiXCR, one entry per CDR3 protein. The sample lists about 620,000 distinct CDR3 sequences, roughly 16% occurring once. Regarding time point: newly diagnosed GD, antithyroid drugs for less than 3 months. Generation of the TCR library employed RNA extracted from PBMCs. This sample was shared with a second study, whose subject was T cells in Graves' hyperthyroidism and ophthalmopathy.

The sequenced sample was peripheral blood mononuclear cells (PBMCs), obtained at new diagnosis, from a patient treated with antithyroid drugs. All receptors come from a woman in her thirties with Graves disease.

In this sample, this clonotype turned up a few times. The chain joins TRBV20-1 to TRBJ1-3; D not certain. Per germline, CDR1 DFQATT and CDR2 SNEGSKA (reference sequence). CDR3 length equals 16 residues. V was cut by 3 bases and J by 1 base, with 16 bases left in between. The CDR3 sequence: CSASPPNPLSGNTIYF. The CDR3 DNA follows: TGCAGTGCTAGCCCCCCTAACCCCCTGTCTGGAAACACCATATATTTT.

This clonotype showed up many times. V is TRBV6-2 or TRBV6-3 and J is TRBJ2-7; possibly TRBD1 for D (5 bases). Trimming took 8 bases from V and 7 from J, leaving 15 bases between them. This CDR3 is 12 amino acids long. Germline-derived CDR1 and CDR2 are MNHEY and SVGEGT. This CDR3 reads CASRQGMGEQYF. CDR3 nucleotide sequence: TGTGCCAGCCGGCAGGGCATGGGGGAGCAGTACTTC.

This rearrangement joins TRBV9 to TRBJ2-5, with D perhaps matching TRBD2 (6 bases). Germline V CDR1 and CDR2: SGDLS, YYNGEE. Trimming cost V 0 bases and J 1 base, with 19 bases left between them. CDR3 size: 18 residues. DNA for the CDR3: TGTGCCAGCAGCGTAGCTACTTACGTGGGAGGCCCCCAAGAGACCCAGTACTTC. Its protein product is CASSVATYVGGPQETQYF.

The genes are TRBV10-1 and TRBJ2-7; 8 positions match TRBD2. This CDR3 has 18 amino acids. The J segment lost 0 bases and the V segment lost 3 bases, leaving 13 bases of the junction unmatched. Germline CDR1 is WNHNN and CDR2 is SYGVQD (reference sequence). The CDR3 loop reads CASSDREGPKLASYEQYF. The CDR3 DNA sequence: TGCGCCAGCAGTGACCGGGAGGGCCCTAAACTTGCCTCCTACGAGCAGTACTTC.

The chain uses TRBV3-1 and TRBJ2-1, with TRBD1 matching over 7 bases. The CDR3 sequence is 16 residues long. The V gene's germline CDR1 is LGHDT and CDR2 YNNKEL (reference sequence). With 4 bases clipped from V and 6 bases from J, the junction kept 12 bases outside the gene matches. The CDR3 region has the DNA TGTGCCAGCAGCCGCCTACAGGGGCCTTGGAGCAATGAGCAGTTCTTC. It codes for CASSRLQGPWSNEQFF.

This clonotype was observed many times. The gene calls are TRBV2 and TRBJ2-5; 9 nucleotides agree with TRBD2. Germline V gives CDR1 SNHLY, CDR2 FYNNEI. The V gene end was trimmed by 2 bases and the J gene end by 3 bases; junction bases not matched to a gene: 4. This CDR3 is built from 15 residues. In DNA, the CDR3 is TGTGCCAGCAGTGAACCGACTAGCGGTAAAGAGACCCAGTACTTC. This encodes CASSEPTSGKETQYF.

The table lists this clonotype with many counts. This rearrangement joins TRBV2 to TRBJ1-5; TRBD1 matches 8 bases. Germline assignment: CDR1 SNHLY and CDR2 FYNNEI. The CDR3 has 18 residues. V gave up 3 bases and J gave up 4 bases; unmatched junction bases: 14. CDR3 coding DNA: TGTGCCAGCAGTGAGGACAGGGTACTCCAAACAAAAAATCAGCCCCAGCATTTT. The encoded protein is CASSEDRVLQTKNQPQHF.

Remarks on this clonotype: Sequence at one end of the junction differs from germline and may be a read error. This chain links TRBV11-2 with TRBJ2-2; D is possibly TRBD2 (6 bases). Per the germline V gene, CDR1 is SGHAT and CDR2 is FQNNGV. CDR3 length equals 16 residues. The CDR3 here is CASSWVGRSNTGGLFF. DNA for the CDR3: TGTGCCAGCAGCTGGGTGGGCCGCTCGAACACCGGGGGGCTGTTTTTT.

This clonotype was seen at least ten times. The J gene is TRBJ1-4, the V gene TRBV28, with 7 positions matching TRBD1. Per germline, CDR1 MDHEN and CDR2 SYDVKM. The CDR3 runs to 16 residues. Losses at the gene ends were 6 bases for V and 3 bases for J; bases not matched to a gene: 10. For the CDR3, the DNA is TGTGCCAGCAGCTCCCCCGGGACAGCATCTAATGAAAAACTGTTTTTT. Protein: CASSSPGTASNEKLFF. Looking up the rest from reference TRBV28 and TRBJ1-4 gives the full variable domain: DVKVTQSSRYLVKRTGEKVFLECVQDMDHENMFWYRQDPGLGLRLIYFSYDVKMKEKGDIPEGYSVSREKKERFSLILESASTNQTSMYLCASSSPGTASNEKLFFGSGTQLSVL.

This clonotype has only a few counts. The CDR3 sequence is CASSIRALGATEAFF. DNA of the CDR3: TGCGCCAGCAGCATCCGGGCCCTCGGAGCTACTGAAGCTTTCTTT. The gene calls are TRBV5-1 and TRBJ1-1, with unresolved D. Trimming removed 4 bases from V and 5 bases from J, with 18 bases in between. CDR3 length: 15 residues. CDR1 is SGHRS and CDR2 is YFSETQ in the germline V gene.

This clonotype was recorded at least ten times. The genes are TRBV28 and TRBJ2-1, with 7 bases aligning to TRBD1. Germline V lookup: CDR1 MDHEN, CDR2 SYDVKM. The V segment lost 5 bases and the J segment 6 bases; nucleotides outside the gene matches: 13. The length of the CDR3 is 16 residues. The CDR3 loop is CASSPAWGQRFNEQFF. The CDR3 DNA sequence: TGTGCCAGCAGTCCAGCGTGGGGACAGCGTTTCAATGAGCAGTTCTTC.

The chain has TRBV20-1 and TRBJ1-2, with 7 bases matching TRBD1. V shed 1 base and J 4 bases; nucleotides not matched to a gene: 6. CDR3 length: 14 amino acids. Per germline, CDR1 DFQATT and CDR2 SNEGSKA (reference sequence). The chain's CDR3 is CSARGGGWAYGYTF. The CDR3 DNA follows: TGCAGTGCTAGAGGAGGGGGCTGGGCCTATGGCTACACCTTC.